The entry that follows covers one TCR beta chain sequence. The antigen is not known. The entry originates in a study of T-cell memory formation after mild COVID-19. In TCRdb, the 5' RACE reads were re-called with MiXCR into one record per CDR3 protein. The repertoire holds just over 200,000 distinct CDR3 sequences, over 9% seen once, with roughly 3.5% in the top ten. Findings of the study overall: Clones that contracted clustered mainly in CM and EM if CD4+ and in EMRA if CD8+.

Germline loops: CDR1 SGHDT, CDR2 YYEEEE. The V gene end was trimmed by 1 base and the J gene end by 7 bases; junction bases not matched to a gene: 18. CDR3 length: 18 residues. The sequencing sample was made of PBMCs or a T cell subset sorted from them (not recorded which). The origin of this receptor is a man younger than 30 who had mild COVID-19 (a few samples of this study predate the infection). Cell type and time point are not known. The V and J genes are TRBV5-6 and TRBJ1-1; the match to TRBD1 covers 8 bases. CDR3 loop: CASSLRSGAGGFNGEAFF. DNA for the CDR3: TGTGCCAGCAGCTTGAGGTCCGGGGCAGGGGGCTTTAATGGTGAAGCTTTCTTT.